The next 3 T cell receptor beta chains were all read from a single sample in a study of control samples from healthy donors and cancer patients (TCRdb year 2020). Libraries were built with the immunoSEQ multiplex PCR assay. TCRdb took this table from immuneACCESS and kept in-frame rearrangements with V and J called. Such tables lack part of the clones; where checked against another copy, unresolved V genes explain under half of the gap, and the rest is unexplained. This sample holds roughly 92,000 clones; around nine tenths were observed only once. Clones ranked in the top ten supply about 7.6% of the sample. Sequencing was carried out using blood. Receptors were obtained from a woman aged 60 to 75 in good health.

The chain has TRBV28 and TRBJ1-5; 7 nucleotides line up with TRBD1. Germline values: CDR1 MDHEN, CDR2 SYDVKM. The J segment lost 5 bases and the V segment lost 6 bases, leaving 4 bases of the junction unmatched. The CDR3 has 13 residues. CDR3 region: CASRGTEYQPQHF. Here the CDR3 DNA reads TGTGCCAGCAGGGGGACAGAGTATCAGCCCCAGCATTTT.

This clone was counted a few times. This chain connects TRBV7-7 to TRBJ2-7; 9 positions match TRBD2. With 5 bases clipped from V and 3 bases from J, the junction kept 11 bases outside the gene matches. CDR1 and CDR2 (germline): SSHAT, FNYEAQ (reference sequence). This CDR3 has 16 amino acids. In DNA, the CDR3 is TGTGCCAGCAGCCCGGGCATCCTAGCGGGAAACTACGAGCAGTACTTC. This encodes CASSPGILAGNYEQYF.

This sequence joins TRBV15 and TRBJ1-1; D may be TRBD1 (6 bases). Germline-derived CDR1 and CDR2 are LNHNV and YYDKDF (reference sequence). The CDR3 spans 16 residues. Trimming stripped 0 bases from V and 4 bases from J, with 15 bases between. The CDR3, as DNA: TGTGCCACCAGCAGAGATTATCGACAGGTAGGCACTGAAGCTTTCTTT. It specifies CATSRDYRQVGTEAFF.